Below are 11 T cell receptor beta chains sequenced from a single sample in a study of shared clonotypes between healthy human individuals. Here immunoSEQ multiplex PCR was the method, and the copy in TCRdb shows in-frame clones only, minus some. The profile covers some 2.1 million clones, with just over 90% appearing a single time and over 1.5% taken by the ten largest. CD8 cells classed as naive were CD45RO-negative and positively selected for CCR7, excluding terminally differentiated effector memory CD45RA+ cells. The sample consisted of naive CD8+ T cells from PBMCs. The receptors come from a man aged 18 to 29 in good health. Some clones in this sample may be carry-over from other donors' samples.

The chain carries TRBV27 and TRBJ2-3; maybe TRBD2 (6 bases). The germline V gene has CDR1 MNHEY and CDR2 SMNVEV (reference sequence). V was pared by 5 bases and J by 2 bases, with 17 bases between. The CDR3 sequence is 16 residues long. This CDR3 is CASSTSLAKNTDTQYF. CDR3 bases: TGTGCCAGCAGTACGAGCCTAGCGAAGAACACAGATACGCAGTATTTT.

V is TRBV11-2 and J is TRBJ1-4; D is unresolved. CDR3 length equals 18 residues. The V end lost 5 bases, the J end lost 0 bases, and 19 bases lay between the germline ends. Germline V gives CDR1 SGHAT, CDR2 FQNNGV. In nucleotides, the CDR3 is TGTGCCAGCAGCCCCCGGGGAGCGAGCCTTGCAACTAATGAAAAACTGTTTTTT. Protein sequence: CASSPRGASLATNEKLFF.

Comment on this clone: The junction shows a germline mismatch at one end, possibly a read error. The J gene is TRBJ2-7, the V gene TRBV4-3, with D tentatively TRBD2 (5 bases). Germline CDR1 and CDR2: LGHNA and YSLEER. The CDR3 runs 15 residues. The CDR3 is CVSSQRAGQAYEQYF. DNA of the CDR3: TGCGTCAGCAGCCAACGTGCGGGTCAAGCCTACGAGCAGTACTTC.

The V call is TRBV7-9, the J call TRBJ2-1; D is perhaps TRBD2 (6 bases). The CDR3 is made up of 17 amino acids. Germline CDR1 reads SEHNR; CDR2 reads FQNEAQ (reference sequence). Trimming removed 4 bases at V and 5 bases at J, with 21 bases between. The CDR3 region has the DNA TGTGCCAGCAGCTACCGGGACTCTAGCAGCCGGAACAATGAGCAGTTCTTC. It yields the protein CASSYRDSSSRNNEQFF.

With regard to this clone: Other DNA sequences of this sample code for an identical CDR3. This CDR3 reads CASSVGVATEAFF. The CDR3 DNA follows: TGTGCCAGCAGCGTAGGAGTGGCCACTGAAGCTTTCTTT. V usage is TRBV9 and J usage is TRBJ1-1, with D uncertain. The CDR3 loop spans 13 amino acids. V shed 0 bases and J shed 4 bases, with 7 bases lying between them. Germline-derived CDR1 and CDR2 are SGDLS and YYNGEE.

A single count supports this clone. The chain uses TRBV9 and TRBJ2-7; D is possibly TRBD1 (7 bases). Germline CDR1 is SGDLS and CDR2 is YYNGEE. Between the trimmed V and J ends, which lost 3 bases and 0 bases, there was a span of 13 bases. The CDR3 runs to 15 residues. In DNA form, the CDR3 reads TGTGCCAGCAGCGCCGGGGGACAGAACTCCTACGAGCAGTACTTC. Translation: CASSAGGQNSYEQYF.

The chain uses TRBV28 and TRBJ2-1; 13 positions match TRBD2. CDR3 length: 15 amino acids. Germline CDR1 MDHEN, CDR2 SYDVKM. J lost 9 bases, V lost 5 bases, and 7 bases had no gene match. The DNA of the CDR3 is TGTGCCAGCAGTCGAGGACTAGCGGGAGTGGTTGAGCAGTTCTTC. Protein sequence: CASSRGLAGVVEQFF.

The gene calls are TRBV28 and TRBJ1-5, with a weak D call TRBD1 (6 bases). The CDR3 is made up of 13 amino acids. V dropped 6 bases and J dropped 7 bases, with 13 bases sitting between them. Per germline, CDR1 MDHEN and CDR2 SYDVKM. The CDR3 is CASRIQGPQPQHF. The CDR3 DNA is TGTGCCAGCAGGATACAGGGTCCCCAGCCCCAGCATTTT.

The chain links TRBV29-1 to TRBJ2-2; D unclear. Germline V gives CDR1 SQVTM, CDR2 ANQGSEA. V lost 7 bases, J lost 7 bases, and 10 bases lay in between. The CDR3 consists of 11 residues. The CDR3 loop is CSAGVGGELFF. In DNA, the CDR3 is TGCAGCGCCGGTGTCGGCGGGGAGCTGTTTTTT.

This sequence joins TRBV28 and TRBJ2-7, with a possible D match to TRBD1 (5 bases). Germline V gene lookup returns CDR1 MDHEN and CDR2 SYDVKM. V was trimmed by 2 bases and J by 1 base, leaving 15 bases between them. The CDR3 consists of 16 residues. CDR3 sequence reads: CASSLEPTEASYEQYF. The CDR3, as DNA: TGTGCCAGCAGTTTAGAGCCGACAGAAGCATCCTACGAGCAGTACTTC.

V and J are TRBV2 and TRBJ2-5, with a tentative D call TRBD2 (5 bases). CDR3 length: 18 residues. Germline values: CDR1 SNHLY, CDR2 FYNNEI. V dropped 5 bases and J dropped 5 bases, with 27 bases sitting between them. The CDR3 DNA follows: TGTGCCAGCAGTCCTACCCCTGGACTTGTCCTAGCCGGGGAGACCCAGTACTTC. It translates to CASSPTPGLVLAGETQYF.